What follows are 14 T cell receptor beta chains derived from one specimen sequenced in a study of T cell responses to AZD1222 COVID-19 vaccine. Sequenced by immunoSEQ multiplex PCR; TCRdb stores in-frame clones only, minus some. Among under 95,000 clones listed, 89% were seen once. The sample was peripheral blood, taken on day 0 of AZD1222 vaccination. These receptors were collected from an adult in good health.

The chain has TRBV7-9 and TRBJ2-2, with D maybe TRBD1 (6 bases). Germline values: CDR1 SEHNR, CDR2 FQNEAQ (reference sequence). V was cut by 7 bases and J by 4 bases, with 16 bases left in between. This CDR3 is 15 amino acids long. Written as DNA, the CDR3 is TGTGCCAGCAAGGGGGATCCGGGTTCCACCGGGGAGCTGTTTTTT. Its translation: CASKGDPGSTGELFF.

The chain uses TRBV7-2 and TRBJ1-6; D uncertain. This CDR3 has 15 amino acids. V lost 1 base and J 5 bases, leaving 9 bases between the germline ends. Germline-derived CDR1 and CDR2 are SGHTA and FQGNSA. The CDR3 bases are TGTGCCAGCAGCTTAGTTGACACCAATAATTCACCCCTCCACTTT. As protein: CASSLVDTNNSPLHF.

The genes are TRBV19 and TRBJ2-5, with 7 bases lining up with TRBD1. The germline CDR1 and CDR2 sequences are LNHDA and SQIVND (reference sequence). J gave up 0 bases and V 6 bases, and 4 bases lay outside the gene matches. The CDR3 is 14 residues long. In DNA, the CDR3 is TGTGCCAGTAGGCCGGGACAGAACCAAGAGACCCAGTACTTC. Protein sequence: CASRPGQNQETQYF.

This clone has just a few counts. V is TRBV15 and J is TRBJ2-2; D gene ambiguous. Germline CDR1 reads LNHNV; CDR2 reads YYDKDF (reference sequence). This CDR3 region has 13 residues. Trimming cost V 1 base and J 5 bases, with 5 bases left between them. The CDR3 protein is CATSRVRTGELFF. CDR3 sequence (DNA): TGTGCCACCAGCAGAGTCCGTACCGGGGAGCTGTTTTTT.

The chain is built from TRBV10-3 and TRBJ2-1; D unclear. This CDR3 is 12 amino acids long. Trimming cost V 2 bases and J 9 bases, with 8 bases left between them. The germline gives CDR1 ENHRY, CDR2 SYGVKD. In DNA, the CDR3 is TGTGCCATCAGTGAGAATCTTAGTGAGCAGTTCTTC. Translated: CAISENLSEQFF.

V gene TRBV6-4 combines with J gene TRBJ2-1, with a weak D call TRBD1 (6 bases). Germline CDR1 MRHNA, CDR2 SNTAGT. Deletions cut 3 bases from V and 4 bases from J, with 13 bases between. The CDR3 runs to 15 residues. CDR3 residues: CASSEGQGPYNEQFF. The CDR3 DNA sequence: TGTGCCAGCAGTGAAGGGCAGGGGCCATACAATGAGCAGTTCTTC.

This chain connects TRBV4-1 to TRBJ2-2; 7 bases align to TRBD2. The CDR3 has 19 amino acids. CDR1 MGHRA and CDR2 YSYEKL come from the germline V gene. V shed 7 bases and J 4 bases; nucleotides not matched to a gene: 21. The CDR3 DNA sequence: TGCGCCAGCATGGGGTCTAATGTGGGTAACACGGGGGGCACCGGGGAGCTGTTTTTT. It yields the protein CASMGSNVGNTGGTGELFF.

This chain joins TRBV5-1 and TRBJ1-5; possibly TRBD1 for D (5 bases). The germline V gene has CDR1 SGHRS and CDR2 YFSETQ. The CDR3 contains 15 residues. V lost 0 bases to trimming and J lost 6 bases, with 13 bases between them. This CDR3 reads CASSLEGAGFQPQHF. The CDR3 DNA follows: TGCGCCAGCAGCTTGGAAGGGGCAGGGTTTCAGCCCCAGCATTTT.

The rearrangement joins TRBV19 to TRBJ1-5, with D possibly matching TRBD1 (6 bases). Germline V lookup: CDR1 LNHDA, CDR2 SQIVND (reference sequence). Trimming removed 5 bases at V and 4 bases at J, with 12 bases between. The CDR3 runs 14 residues. CDR3 sequence (DNA): TGTGCCAGTAGTGGGGCAGGGGCGAATCAGCCCCAGCATTTT. Its translation: CASSGAGANQPQHF.

The CDR3 is CASGQGNRVPPYEQYF. CDR3 DNA: TGTGCTAGTGGCCAAGGAAACAGGGTCCCTCCTTACGAGCAGTACTTC. The V gene is TRBV12-5, the J gene TRBJ2-7; a weak D match, TRBD1 (6 bases). The CDR3 runs 16 residues. V lost 6 bases and J lost 4, with 22 bases in between. Germline values: CDR1 LGHNT, CDR2 FRNRAP.

The CDR3 bases are TGTGCCAGCAGTTCCCTCCGCACCGGGGAGCTGTTTTTT. It translates to CASSSLRTGELFF. The chain is built from TRBV2 and TRBJ2-2; D not resolved. The V gene lost 5 bases and the J gene lost 4 bases, with 8 bases spanning the gap. Germline V gives CDR1 SNHLY, CDR2 FYNNEI. The CDR3 totals 13 residues.

V usage is TRBV30 and J usage is TRBJ1-1; tentatively, D is TRBD1 (5 bases). The CDR3 is 13 amino acids. V gave up 1 base and J gave up 1 base, with 7 bases separating them. Germline values: CDR1 GTSNPN, CDR2 SVGIG (reference sequence). The CDR3 protein is CAWSADRNTEAFF. The CDR3 coding sequence is TGTGCCTGGAGTGCCGACAGGAACACTGAAGCTTTCTTT.

The chain has TRBV7-8 and TRBJ2-1; 10 bases map to TRBD2. The germline gives CDR1 SGHVS, CDR2 FQNEAQ. Trimming took 1 base from V and 5 from J; bases not matched to a gene: 5. CDR3 length equals 16 residues. Here the CDR3 reads CASSLVITSGNNEQFF. In nucleotides, the CDR3 is TGTGCCAGCAGCTTAGTTATTACTAGCGGGAACAATGAGCAGTTCTTC.

The rearrangement links TRBV7-8 to TRBJ1-1, with D unresolved. V dropped 2 bases and J dropped 1 base, with 8 bases sitting between them. Germline lookup yields CDR1 SGHVS and CDR2 FQNEAQ. This CDR3 spans 14 amino acids. The CDR3 DNA is TGTGCCAGCAGCTTACAGACGGGGAACACTGAAGCTTTCTTT. Its translation: CASSLQTGNTEAFF.